This T cell receptor (beta chain) was captured by sequencing in a study of blood T cell repertoires in COVID-19. Method: immunoSEQ multiplex PCR; TCRdb's copy keeps in-frame clones and lacks some. The table shows over 45,000 clones, with about nine tenths occurring only once. V shed 6 bases, J shed 7 bases, and the junction held 5 bases outside the gene matches. This CDR3 has 13 residues. Germline V gives CDR1 KGHSH, CDR2 LQKENI. This TCR was sampled from a man in his sixties with active COVID-19. The rearrangement links TRBV18 to TRBJ2-1, with 8 bases that match TRBD1. Sequencing input: peripheral blood. The CDR3 nucleotides are TGTGCCAGCTCGACCGGGACAGGTAATGAGCAGTTCTTC. It translates to CASSTGTGNEQFF.